The present T cell receptor beta chain was sequenced within a study of cytomegalovirus exposure and HLA in healthy donors. This clone was seen only once. PCR primers comprised 60 Vbeta and 13 Jbeta primers. The repertoire was sequenced with immunoSEQ multiplex PCR; TCRdb's copy has only in-frame clones and lacks some. The sample includes roughly 180,000 clones, roughly 74% of them seen just once. Material for sequencing was PBMCs. The TCR was taken from a woman in her twenties or thirties in good health and CMV-seropositive.

The DNA of the CDR3 is TGTGCCAGCAGCGTAGAACAGGGGGCCTACGAGCAGTACTTC. It translates to CASSVEQGAYEQYF. V is TRBV9 and J is TRBJ2-7; 8 positions agree with TRBD1. Losses at the gene ends were 0 bases for V and 2 bases for J; bases not matched to a gene: 1. The CDR3 totals 14 residues. Germline values: CDR1 SGDLS, CDR2 YYNGEE.